The next 10 T cell receptor beta chains were all read from a single sample in a study of T-cell reconstitution after alpha-beta-depleted transplantation in children (TCRdb year 2016). The method behind the library was PCR. The run used an Illumina HiSeq 2500. TCR libraries were prepared with molecular barcoding, using unique molecular identifiers to normalize TCRbeta repertoire quantification. The public reads were reprocessed in TCRdb via fastp at Q25 and MiXCR, keeping in-frame beta chains. Entries are consolidated by CDR3 protein sequence, retaining the most common genes and DNA. The sample table records approximately 650,000 distinct CDR3 sequences; about an eighth of these occur just once. The ten most abundant clones make up 0.79% of the sample. The sample's treatment or condition label, decoded: allogeneic hematopoietic cell transplantation with graft depleted of TCRalphabeta T cells and CD19 B cells.

The sequencing here drew on PBMCs, taken before TCRalphabeta/CD19-depleted stem cell transplant. All receptors derive from a girl aged 2 to 10 with congenital amegakaryocytic thrombocytopenia, due to receive a stem cell transplant.

This clonotype was picked up many times. The chain has TRBV20-1 and TRBJ2-1; D is tentatively TRBD1 or TRBD2 (6 bases each). The CDR3 is made up of 14 amino acids. Germline lookup yields CDR1 DFQATT and CDR2 SNEGSKA (reference sequence). V lost 4 bases and J 7 bases, leaving 17 bases between the germline ends. CDR3 loop: CSAIFGGAGNEQFF. CDR3 in DNA: TGCAGTGCTATATTCGGGGGCGCGGGGAATGAGCAGTTCTTC.

This clonotype was seen many times. V is TRBV10-3 and J is TRBJ2-1; 10 bases fit TRBD2. The CDR3 loop spans 17 amino acids. The germline CDR1 and CDR2 sequences are ENHRY and SYGVKD. The V segment lost 10 bases and the J segment 4 bases; nucleotides outside the gene matches: 16. The CDR3 is CATKGGRTSGPYNEQFF. As DNA, the CDR3 is TGTGCCACCAAAGGGGGACGGACTAGCGGACCATACAATGAGCAGTTCTTC.

The chain uses TRBV28 and TRBJ2-5; D gene unclear. Trimming stripped 6 bases from V and 4 bases from J, with 9 bases between. Germline assignment: CDR1 MDHEN and CDR2 SYDVKM. The CDR3 has 12 residues. CDR3 residues: CASSQKTETQYF. The CDR3 nucleotides read TGTGCCAGCAGCCAAAAGACAGAGACCCAGTACTTC.

This clonotype was counted many times. The chain joins TRBV10-3 to TRBJ2-4; D is uncertain. Trimming left V 0 bases short and J 8 bases short, with 14 bases between. Germline V gene lookup returns CDR1 ENHRY and CDR2 SYGVKD. The CDR3 sequence is 15 residues long. The CDR3 DNA is TGTGCCATCAGTGAGTCGGGTCTGGTCCGGGACATTCAGTACTTC. This encodes CAISESGLVRDIQYF.

The chain uses TRBV28 and TRBJ2-2, with TRBD2 matching over 7 bases. The V gene end was trimmed by 6 bases and the J gene end by 4 bases; junction bases not matched to a gene: 8. There are 15 residues in the CDR3. Germline-derived CDR1 and CDR2 are MDHEN and SYDVKM. The CDR3 DNA reads as TGTGCCAGCAGCCTCCCCTTAGCGGGCACCGGGGAGCTGTTTTTT. Protein sequence: CASSLPLAGTGELFF. The entire variable domain, with the rest obtained from reference TRBV28 and TRBJ2-2, is as follows: DVKVTQSSRYLVKRTGEKVFLECVQDMDHENMFWYRQDPGLGLRLIYFSYDVKMKEKGDIPEGYSVSREKKERFSLILESASTNQTSMYLCASSLPLAGTGELFFGEGSRLTVL.

The gene calls are TRBV12-3 or TRBV12-4 and TRBJ2-5; 9 bases fit TRBD1. J gave up 5 bases and V 5 bases, and 3 bases lay outside the gene matches. This CDR3 contains 13 residues. The CDR3, as DNA: TGTGCCAGCAGTACAGGGGGCTGGGAGACCCAGTACTTC. Amino acid sequence: CASSTGGWETQYF.

The chain recombines TRBV7-8 with TRBJ2-7, with TRBD2 matching 10 bases. The length of the CDR3 is 13 residues. Germline CDR1 SGHVS, CDR2 FQNEAQ. The junction had 5 bases not matched to a gene; V was cut back by 5 bases and J by 7 bases. CDR3 region: CASSKRTSGEQYF. As DNA, the CDR3 is TGTGCCAGCAGCAAACGGACTAGCGGTGAGCAGTACTTC. Full variable domain (missing parts from reference TRBV7-8 and TRBJ2-7): GAGVSQSPRYKVAKRGQDVALRCDPISGHVSLFWYQQALGQGPEFLTYFQNEAQLDKSGLPSDRFFAERPEGSVSTLKIQRTQQEDSAVYLCASSKRTSGEQYFGPGTRLTVT.

There are a few counts of this clonotype. This chain uses TRBV27 with TRBJ2-6; D perhaps matches TRBD1 (6 bases). Germline V lookup: CDR1 MNHEY, CDR2 SMNVEV (reference sequence). There are 18 residues in the CDR3. The ends were cut back, 5 bases at V and 1 base at J, with 18 bases in the middle. The CDR3 spells CASSRLGQTASGANVLTF. Here the CDR3 DNA reads TGTGCCAGCAGTCGCCTCGGACAGACCGCGTCTGGGGCCAACGTCCTGACTTTC.

This clonotype was found many times. The junction shows a germline mismatch at one end, possibly a read error. The chain combines TRBV3-1 with TRBJ2-5; no clear D gene. Germline CDR1 reads LGHDT; CDR2 reads YNNKEL (reference sequence). This CDR3 is built from 8 residues. CDR3 sequence: CASSQSRF. For the CDR3, the DNA is TGTGCCAGCAGCCAATCCCGATTC.

The chain uses TRBV6-1 and TRBJ2-2; TRBD2 might be the D (6 bases). The germline CDR1 and CDR2 sequences are MNHNS and SASEGT. This CDR3 region has 15 residues. Trimming left V 4 bases short and J 3 bases short, with 12 bases between. The CDR3 spells CASSAREADTGELFF. As DNA, the CDR3 is TGTGCCAGCAGTGCCAGGGAGGCCGACACCGGGGAGCTGTTTTTT.